The next 22 T cell receptor beta chains were all read from a single sample in a study of T cell clusters in autoimmune cytopenias. TRB was amplified by touch-down multiplex PCR, primer pools A and B combined. TCRdb processed the multiplex PCR reads again and assigns one entry to each CDR3 protein, with no DNA. The sample includes around 7,800 distinct CDR3 sequences. TRB amplification used approximately 250 ng of peripheral blood genomic DNA. The specimen was peripheral blood. The receptors come from a human donor with an autoimmune cytopenia or autoimmune hepatitis (not recorded which).

CDR3 sequence reads: CASNGGPVGQAGTEAFF. This chain joins TRBV6-5 and TRBJ1-1; the TCRdb D gene call, TRBD1, has no DNA to confirm it. This CDR3 spans 17 amino acids. The germline V gene encodes CDR1 MNHEY and CDR2 SVGAGI.

J is TRBJ2-1 and V is TRBV12-3 or TRBV12-4; lacking DNA, the TRBD2 call made by TCRdb goes unchecked. This CDR3 spans 15 amino acids. The CDR3 sequence is CASSPRGAGGLTQFF.

The rearrangement joins TRBV10-3 to TRBJ2-5; TCRdb's D gene call, TRBD1, goes unchecked for lack of DNA. The length of the CDR3 is 13 residues. CDR1 is ENHRY, CDR2 SYGVKD, per germline. The CDR3 loop is CATHGHEQETQYF.

This clonotype is labeled medium-sized based on frequency. The V call is TRBV28, the J call TRBJ1-3; there is no DNA to check the TCRdb D call of TRBD1. In germline, CDR1 is MDHEN, CDR2 SYDVKM. The CDR3 covers 18 residues. Here the CDR3 reads CASSLGQGASLSGNTIYF. Using reference TRBV28 and TRBJ1-3 for the parts outside the CDR3, the full variable domain is DVKVTQSSRYLVKRTGEKVFLECVQDMDHENMFWYRQDPGLGLRLIYFSYDVKMKEKGDIPEGYSVSREKKERFSLILESASTNQTSMYLCASSLGQGASLSGNTIYFGEGSWLTVV.

This chain joins TRBV9 and TRBJ1-3. The CDR3 totals 13 residues. Germline CDR1 is SGDLS and CDR2 is YYNGEE. CDR3 protein: CASSVGERNTIYF.

By frequency, this clonotype registers medium-sized. The rearrangement links TRBV30 to TRBJ2-3; TCRdb's D gene call, TRBD1, goes unchecked for lack of DNA. This CDR3 region has 13 residues. Per germline, CDR1 GTSNPN and CDR2 SVGIG (reference sequence). The CDR3 here is CAWRNQGADTQYF.

CDR3 sequence: CASSPGQGAPGELFF. This chain joins TRBV5-1 and TRBJ2-2; the TCRdb call, TRBD1, lacks DNA for checking. The CDR3 extends over 15 amino acids. From germline, CDR1 is SGHRS and CDR2 YFSETQ.

The rearrangement joins TRBV28 to TRBJ2-7; TCRdb proposes TRBD2, but this gene call is untestable without DNA. This CDR3 contains 16 residues. CDR1 MDHEN and CDR2 SYDVKM come from the germline V gene. This CDR3 is CASTSGTSGRSYEQYF. The full variable domain, in which reference TRBV28 and TRBJ2-7 provide the parts outside the CDR3, is DVKVTQSSRYLVKRTGEKVFLECVQDMDHENMFWYRQDPGLGLRLIYFSYDVKMKEKGDIPEGYSVSREKKERFSLILESASTNQTSMYLCASTSGTSGRSYEQYFGPGTRLTVT.

The genes are TRBV25-1 and TRBJ1-1. Germline loops: CDR1 MGHDK, CDR2 SYGVNS. The CDR3 is 13 amino acids. The CDR3 sequence: CASMGIDHTEAFF.

This clonotype ranks as medium-sized in terms of frequency. J is TRBJ2-2 and V is TRBV28. The CDR3 loop spans 15 amino acids. CDR1 and CDR2 (germline): MDHEN, SYDVKM. CDR3 sequence: CASSLSGLNTGELFF.

In terms of frequency, this clonotype is medium-sized (0.01 to 0.1%). The V gene is TRBV28, the J gene TRBJ2-6; TCRdb designates TRBD1, a call that cannot be tested without DNA. The CDR3 is made up of 15 amino acids. CDR1 is MDHEN and CDR2 is SYDVKM in the germline V gene. CDR3 region: CATTGTYSGANVLTF. The full variable domain, in which reference TRBV28 and TRBJ2-6 provide the parts outside the CDR3, is DVKVTQSSRYLVKRTGEKVFLECVQDMDHENMFWYRQDPGLGLRLIYFSYDVKMKEKGDIPEGYSVSREKKERFSLILESASTNQTSMYLCATTGTYSGANVLTFGAGSRLTVL.

This clonotype is identified as medium-sized from frequency. The chain employs TRBV24-1 and TRBJ1-5; without DNA, the TCRdb call of TRBD1 cannot be checked. CDR3 length: 14 residues. Per germline, CDR1 KGHDR and CDR2 SFDVKD. The CDR3 reads CATSDQGAAQPQHF.

This clonotype counts as medium-sized by frequency. This chain links TRBV15 with TRBJ1-2. The V gene's germline CDR1 is LNHNV and CDR2 YYDKDF (reference sequence). The CDR3 loop spans 16 amino acids. This chain's CDR3 is CATSRESRLTEDGYTF.

This chain links TRBV14 with TRBJ2-1. Germline CDR1 and CDR2: SGHDN and FVKESK. The length of the CDR3 is 12 residues. The CDR3 region is CASSQGGNEQFF.

The chain carries TRBV7-3 and TRBJ2-7; lacking DNA, the TRBD2 call made by TCRdb goes unchecked. The CDR3 length is 13 residues. Per germline, CDR1 SGHTA and CDR2 FQGTGA. The CDR3 protein is CASSPSGNYEQYF.

This clonotype counts as medium-sized by frequency. The chain employs TRBV6-5 and TRBJ1-5; TCRdb's assignment of TRBD1 cannot be checked, as there is no DNA. CDR1 is MNHEY, CDR2 SVGAGI, per germline. CDR3 size: 14 residues. This CDR3 reads CASSNTGEAQPQHF.

V gene TRBV20-1 combines with J gene TRBJ2-7; TCRdb indicates TRBD1, and absent DNA this call remains unverified. The CDR3 sequence is 14 residues long. The germline gives CDR1 DFQATT, CDR2 SNEGSKA (reference sequence). This chain's CDR3 is CSATTPPTRNEQYF.

The CDR3: CASSSPRSPQETQYF. The chain is built from TRBV11-2 and TRBJ2-5. The V gene's germline CDR1 is SGHAT and CDR2 FQNNGV. The CDR3 totals 15 residues.

The chain uses TRBV11-2 and TRBJ2-5; there is no DNA to check the TCRdb D call of TRBD1. This CDR3 has 16 amino acids. Germline loops: CDR1 SGHAT, CDR2 FQNNGV. The chain's CDR3 is CASSLGWGVKQETQYF.

The V gene is TRBV9, the J gene TRBJ2-3; no DNA is available, so the TRBD2 call from TCRdb remains unchecked. In germline, CDR1 is SGDLS, CDR2 YYNGEE. The CDR3 length is 17 residues. This CDR3 is CASSVTPGSGITDTQYF.

This chain links TRBV7-2 with TRBJ1-3; TCRdb designates TRBD1, a call that cannot be tested without DNA. This CDR3 is 16 amino acids long. The V gene's germline CDR1 is SGHTA and CDR2 FQGNSA. The CDR3 here is CASSFTGGGLGNTIYF.

The chain joins TRBV20-1 to TRBJ2-2; TCRdb designates TRBD2, a call that cannot be tested without DNA. Germline V gene lookup returns CDR1 DFQATT and CDR2 SNEGSKA (reference sequence). This CDR3 spans 16 amino acids. This CDR3 reads CSARSAGTSAFRELFF.